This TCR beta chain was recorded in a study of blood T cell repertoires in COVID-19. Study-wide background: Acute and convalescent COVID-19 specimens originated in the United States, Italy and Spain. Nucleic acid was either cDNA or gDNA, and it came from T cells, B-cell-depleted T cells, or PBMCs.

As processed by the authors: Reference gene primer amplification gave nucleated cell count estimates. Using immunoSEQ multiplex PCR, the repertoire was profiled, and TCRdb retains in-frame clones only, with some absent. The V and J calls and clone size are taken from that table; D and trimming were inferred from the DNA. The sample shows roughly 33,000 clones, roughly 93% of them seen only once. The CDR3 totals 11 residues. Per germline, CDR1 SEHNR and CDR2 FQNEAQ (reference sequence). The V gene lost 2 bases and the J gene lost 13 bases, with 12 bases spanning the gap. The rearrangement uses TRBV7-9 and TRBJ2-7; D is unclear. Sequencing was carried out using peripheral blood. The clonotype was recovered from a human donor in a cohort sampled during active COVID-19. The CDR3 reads CASSLSPRLYF. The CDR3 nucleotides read TGTGCCAGCAGCTTATCCCCACGCCTATACTTC. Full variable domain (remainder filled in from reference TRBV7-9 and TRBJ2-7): DTGVSQNPRHKITKRGQNVTFRCDPISEHNRLYWYRQTLGQGPEFLTYFQNEAQLEKSRLLSDRFSAERPKGSFSTLEIQRTEQGDSAMYLCASSLSPRLYFGPGTRLTVT.